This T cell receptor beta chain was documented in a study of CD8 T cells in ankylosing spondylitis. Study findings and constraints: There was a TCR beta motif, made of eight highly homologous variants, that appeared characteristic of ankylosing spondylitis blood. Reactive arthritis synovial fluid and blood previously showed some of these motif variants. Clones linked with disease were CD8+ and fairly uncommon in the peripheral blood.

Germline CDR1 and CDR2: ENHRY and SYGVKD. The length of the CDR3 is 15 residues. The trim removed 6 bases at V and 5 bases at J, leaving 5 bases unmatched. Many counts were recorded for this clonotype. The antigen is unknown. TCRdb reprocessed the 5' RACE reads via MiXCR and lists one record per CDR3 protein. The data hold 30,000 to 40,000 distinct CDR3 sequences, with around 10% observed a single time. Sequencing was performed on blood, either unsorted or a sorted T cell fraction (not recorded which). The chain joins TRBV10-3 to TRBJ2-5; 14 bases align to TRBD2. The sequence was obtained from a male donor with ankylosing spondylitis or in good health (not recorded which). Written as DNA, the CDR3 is TGTGCCATCAGCAATGGACTAGCGGGAGGCGAGACCCAGTACTTC. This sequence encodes CAISNGLAGGETQYF.